This T cell receptor (beta chain) was recovered during a study of technical replicates of blood from four donors. Deletions cut 2 bases from V and 5 bases from J, with 12 bases between. In germline, CDR1 is MNHEY, CDR2 SVGAGI. The CDR3 covers 14 residues. Here immunoSEQ multiplex PCR was the method, and the copy in TCRdb shows in-frame clones only, minus some. The top ten hold 0.3% to 0.5% of the sample, which has 65,000 to 85,000 clones, 94% seen once. The receptor was isolated from a human donor in good health. The V and J genes are TRBV6-5 and TRBJ1-2, with no clear D. The source material was T cells isolated from PBMCs. The CDR3 is CASSYELGSYGYTF. The CDR3 DNA reads as TGTGCCAGCAGTTACGAGCTAGGGAGTTATGGCTACACCTTC.